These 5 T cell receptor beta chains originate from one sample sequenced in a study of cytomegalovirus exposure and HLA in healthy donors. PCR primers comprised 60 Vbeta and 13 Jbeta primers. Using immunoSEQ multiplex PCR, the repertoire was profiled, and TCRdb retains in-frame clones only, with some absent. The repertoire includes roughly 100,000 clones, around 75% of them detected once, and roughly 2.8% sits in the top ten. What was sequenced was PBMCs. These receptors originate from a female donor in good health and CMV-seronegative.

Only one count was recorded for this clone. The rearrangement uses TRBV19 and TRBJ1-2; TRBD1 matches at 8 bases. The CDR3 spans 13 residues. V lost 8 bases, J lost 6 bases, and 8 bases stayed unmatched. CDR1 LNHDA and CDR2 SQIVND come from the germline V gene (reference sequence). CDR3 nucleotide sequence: TGTGCCAGTCTTGGACAGGGTTGGAATGGCTACACCTTC. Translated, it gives CASLGQGWNGYTF.

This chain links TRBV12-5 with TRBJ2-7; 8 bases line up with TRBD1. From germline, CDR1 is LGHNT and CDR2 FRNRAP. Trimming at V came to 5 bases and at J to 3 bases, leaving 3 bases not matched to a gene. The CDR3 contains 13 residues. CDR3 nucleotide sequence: TGTGCTAGTGGTCCTGGGACAGGCTACGAGCAGTACTTC. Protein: CASGPGTGYEQYF.

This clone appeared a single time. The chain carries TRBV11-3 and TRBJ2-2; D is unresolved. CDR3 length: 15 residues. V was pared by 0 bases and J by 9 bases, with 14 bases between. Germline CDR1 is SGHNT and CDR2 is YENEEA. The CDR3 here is CASSLELSYSRELFF. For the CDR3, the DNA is TGTGCCAGCAGCTTAGAGTTGTCTTACAGCAGGGAGCTGTTTTTT.

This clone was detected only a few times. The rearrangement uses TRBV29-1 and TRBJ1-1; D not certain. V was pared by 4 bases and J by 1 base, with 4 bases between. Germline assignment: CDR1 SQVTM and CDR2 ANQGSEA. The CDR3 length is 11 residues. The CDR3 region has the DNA TGCAGCGTTGGGAGGAACACTGAAGCTTTCTTT. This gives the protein CSVGRNTEAFF. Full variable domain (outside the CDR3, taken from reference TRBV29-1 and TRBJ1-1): SAVISQKPSRDICQRGTSLTIQCQVDSQVTMMFWYRQQPGQSLTLIATANQGSEATYESGFVIDKFPISRPNLTFSTLTVSNMSPEDSSIYLCSVGRNTEAFFGQGTRLTVV.

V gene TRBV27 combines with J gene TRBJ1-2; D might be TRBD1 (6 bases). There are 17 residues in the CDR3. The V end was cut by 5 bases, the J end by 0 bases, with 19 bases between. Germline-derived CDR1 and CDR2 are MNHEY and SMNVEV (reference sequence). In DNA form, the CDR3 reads TGTGCCAGCAGTCCGAATACGGACAGCTACCCTAACTATGGCTACACCTTC. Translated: CASSPNTDSYPNYGYTF.